This is a list of T cell receptor beta chains from one sample in a study of T cell responses to AZD1222 COVID-19 vaccine. Profiled with immunoSEQ multiplex PCR; TCRdb holds only in-frame clones, not every one. The sample lists approximately 140,000 clones, more than 80% seen once, with about 3% in the top ten. The material sequenced was peripheral blood, taken on day 0 of AZD1222 vaccination. The receptors here all came from an adult in good health. CDR3s include the opening cysteine and the closing phenylalanine or tryptophan. The D gene is left open where the match is weak. Not every row has a clone size; where given, it reads once, few, many or a size class.

15,TRBV5-1,TRBJ2-5,NA,once,TGCGCCAGCAGCTTGCGGGCCAGGGTCCAAGAGACCCAGTACTTC,CASSLRARVQETQYF
13,TRBV29-1,TRBJ2-1,NA,NA,TGCAGCGTTGAAAATGATACCTACAATGAGCAGTTCTTC,CSVENDTYNEQFF
14,TRBV7-2,TRBJ2-7,NA,NA,TGTGCCAGCAGCCTAAGGGGGGAATGGTCGGAGCAGTACTTC,CASSLRGEWSEQYF
17,TRBV10-3,TRBJ1-2,NA,NA,TGTGCCATCTCCCGGGGGGCCTCATCTTCTTTAGGCTATGGCTACACCTTC,CAISRGASSSLGYGYTF
15,TRBV9,TRBJ2-7,NA,NA,TGTGCCAGCAGCGTAGCCCCGGGGGCGACCTACGAGCAGTACTTC,CASSVAPGATYEQYF
13,TRBV10-3,TRBJ2-7,NA,NA,TGTGCCACCGCCTTTCTCGTGGGACACGAGCAGTACTTC,CATAFLVGHEQYF
15,TRBV7-2,TRBJ2-1,NA,NA,TGTGCCAGCAGCTTAGCTCTACCCTCCTACAATGAGCAGTTCTTC,CASSLALPSYNEQFF
14,TRBV6-6,TRBJ2-3,TRBD2,once,TGTGCCAGCAAGAAAGCGGGATTCACAGATACGCAGTATTTT,CASKKAGFTDTQYF
15,TRBV9,TRBJ1-2,NA,NA,TGTGCCAGCAGCCCGCTCGGAGGGTTCGGCTATGGCTACACCTTC,CASSPLGGFGYGYTF
15,TRBV24-1,TRBJ2-1,TRBD2,NA,TGTGCCACCAGTGATCAGACTAGCCCGGGGGGTGAGCAGTTCTTC,CATSDQTSPGGEQFF
12,TRBV5-1,TRBJ2-5,NA,NA,TGCGCCAGCAGCGTGACTGGGGAGACCCAGTACTTC,CASSVTGETQYF
13,TRBV13,TRBJ1-1,TRBD1,once,TGTGCCAGCAGGTACAGGGGGCATACTGAAGCTTTCTTT,CASRYRGHTEAFF
13,TRBV11-3,TRBJ2-1,NA,once,TGTGCCAGCAGCTTAAACCCTTTGGTTGAGCAGTTCTTC,CASSLNPLVEQFF
15,TRBV18,TRBJ2-7,TRBD2,once,TGTGCCAGCTCATCTCCGGGAGCGGGGGACTACGAGCAGTACTTC,CASSSPGAGDYEQYF
13,TRBV9,TRBJ2-2,NA,NA,TGTGCCAGCAGCGTAATTCTGACCGGGGAGCTGTTTTTT,CASSVILTGELFF
13,TRBV18,TRBJ1-4,NA,NA,TGTGCCAGCTCTCCGGGCCGTAATGAAAAACTGTTTTTT,CASSPGRNEKLFF
13,TRBV30,TRBJ2-1,NA,NA,TGTGCCTGGAGTAGTCTCGGGCCCAATGAGCAGTTCTTC,CAWSSLGPNEQFF
14,TRBV11-3,TRBJ1-2,NA,once,TGTGCCAGCAGCTGTAGGGTCACTAACTATGGCTACACCTTC,CASSCRVTNYGYTF
15,TRBV5-1,TRBJ2-2,NA,NA,TGCGCCAGCAGCATAAACCCAGGGATATCCGGGGAGCTGTTTTTT,CASSINPGISGELFF
14,TRBV2,TRBJ1-5,TRBD1,once,TGTGCCAGCAGGACAGGGCAGGCTAATCAGCCCCAGCATTTT,CASRTGQANQPQHF
14,TRBV10-2,TRBJ2-1,TRBD2,NA,TGCGCCAGCAGTCTGCGCGGGGGGCTCAATGAGCAGTTCTTC,CASSLRGGLNEQFF
15,TRBV18,TRBJ2-1,TRBD2,NA,TGTGCCAGCTCACTTCCTAGCGGGAGAGGCAATGAGCAGTTCTTC,CASSLPSGRGNEQFF
15,TRBV4-1,TRBJ1-1,NA,NA,TGCGCCAGCAGCCAAGTTCCTTGGGGCAGCGCTGAAGCTTTCTTT,CASSQVPWGSAEAFF
15,TRBV9,TRBJ1-6,TRBD1,NA,TGTGCCAGCAGCGTAGGGGACAGGGACAATTCACCCCTCCACTTT,CASSVGDRDNSPLHF
13,TRBV5-1,TRBJ1-4,NA,NA,TGCGCCAGCAGGAGGACACCTAATGAAAAACTGTTTTTT,CASRRTPNEKLFF
14,TRBV4-2,TRBJ2-2,TRBD1,NA,TGTGCCAGCAGGGCAGGGGGTCGGGCCGGGGAGCTGTTTTTT,CASRAGGRAGELFF
16,TRBV4-2,TRBJ2-1,NA,NA,TGTGCCAGCAGCCAAGGTAGCGGAAAGACCTACAATGAGCAGTTCTTC,CASSQGSGKTYNEQFF
16,TRBV19,TRBJ1-5,NA,NA,TGTGCCAGTAGTCTTATCCGGGACGGGGGCAATCAGCCCCAGCATTTT,CASSLIRDGGNQPQHF
13,TRBV19,TRBJ2-1,NA,once,TGTGCCAGTAAGGCCCGTGGGGGCAATGAGCAGTTCTTC,CASKARGGNEQFF
14,TRBV6-2/TRBV6-3,TRBJ1-6,NA,NA,TGTGCCAGCAGTTACATAAAGGGTGTCTCACCCCTCCACTTT,CASSYIKGVSPLHF
14,TRBV5-1,TRBJ1-1,NA,NA,TGCGCCAGCAGCCCCAGGTACATGAACACTGAAGCTTTCTTT,CASSPRYMNTEAFF
21,TRBV28,TRBJ1-4,NA,NA,TGTGCCAGCAGCCTTACCGCGGACAGCCGCGTTGTAAACCCAACTAATGAAAAACTGTTTTTT,CASSLTADSRVVNPTNEKLFF